Included here is one TCR beta chain sequence, with context. This record comes from a study of blood T cell repertoires in COVID-19. As for the study in general: PBMCs, B-cell-depleted T cells, or T cells provided the cDNA or gDNA that made up the material.

In the authors' workflow: Amplifying reference gene primers gave estimates of nucleated cell counts. Only in-frame clones appear in the TCRdb table, and some are missing; sequencing was by immunoSEQ multiplex PCR. V and J calls and clone size come straight from that table; D and trimming were deduced from the DNA. The data hold roughly 230,000 clones, with 80% to 85% observed a single time. Participants were placed into cohorts based on the clinical history they reported. CDR1 and CDR2 from the germline V gene are LGHNT and FRNRAP. V was shortened by 5 bases and J by 1 base, with 15 bases between the two germline ends. The CDR3 runs 16 residues.

Sequencing used PBMCs or T cells enriched from blood (not recorded which). The clonotype was recovered from a man over 45 who had recovered from COVID-19. This chain links TRBV12-5 with TRBJ1-5, with D possibly matching TRBD1 (6 bases). CDR3 sequence: CASGTNRVSSNQPQHF. The CDR3 coding sequence is TGTGCTAGTGGTACGAACAGGGTATCGAGCAATCAGCCCCAGCATTTT.